This TCR beta chain was identified in a study of blood T cell repertoires in COVID-19. Study in general: PBMCs, B-cell-depleted T cells, or T cells were the source of the cDNA or gDNA that made up the material.

The CDR3 spans 16 residues. The V gene's germline CDR1 is SGHRS and CDR2 YFSETQ. V shed 0 bases, J shed 4 bases, and the junction held 3 bases outside the gene matches. The repertoire was sequenced with immunoSEQ multiplex PCR; TCRdb's copy has only in-frame clones and lacks some. Of over 85,000 clones listed, 87% are singletons. The clonotype originates from a human donor in a cohort sampled during active COVID-19. Material for sequencing was peripheral blood. The genes are TRBV5-1 and TRBJ2-6, with 8 bases aligning to TRBD1. CDR3 region: CASSLDRGSGANVLTF. CDR3 bases: TGCGCCAGCAGCTTGGACAGGGGGTCGGGGGCCAACGTCCTGACTTTC.